This T cell receptor beta chain was sequenced for a study of blood T cell repertoires in COVID-19. About the study: From the United States, Italy and Spain came samples of acute and convalescent COVID-19. T cells, B-cell-depleted T cells, or PBMCs provided the cDNA or gDNA that served as material.

In the original workflow: It was from reference gene primer amplification that nucleated cell counts were estimated. Here immunoSEQ multiplex PCR was the method, and the copy in TCRdb shows in-frame clones only, minus some. The DNA gave D and trimming, while V, J and clone size come from that table. This sample has 150,000 to 180,000 clones, with about 89% found just once. The receptor was derived from a man aged 45-65 years with acute or convalescent COVID-19. The sample consisted of peripheral blood.

CDR3 DNA sequence: TGTGCCAGTAGTATGGGCCTCAGGGGCAATCAGCCCCAGCATTTT. It specifies CASSMGLRGNQPQHF. V gene TRBV19 combines with J gene TRBJ1-5, with D possibly TRBD1 on 5 matching bases. Germline V lookup: CDR1 LNHDA, CDR2 SQIVND (reference sequence). Trimming took off 3 bases at V and 2 bases at J, with 11 bases between the two ends. This CDR3 has 15 amino acids.